The rows below give T cell receptor beta chains drawn from one sample of a study of response to subunit inactivated influenza vaccine. Each CDR3 protein gets one entry after TCRdb re-called the RT-PCR reads with MiXCR. The data show around 650,000 distinct CDR3 sequences, with approximately 15% seen just once and around 10% held by the top ten. The sequences come from PBMCs from blood, collected roughly 12 days after vaccination. Every receptor here comes from a man between 45 and 60 years old who received an inactivated influenza vaccine. CDR3s include the opening cysteine and the closing phenylalanine or tryptophan. D genes are given only for firm matches. Expanded clones are given a class, and other clones once, few, many or no size at all.

v_gene	d_gene	j_gene	abundance	CDR3nt	CDR3aa
TRBV20-1	TRBD1	TRBJ1-5	NA	TGCAGTGCGAATACAGGGGGTAATCAGCCCCAGCATTTT	CSANTGGNQPQHF
TRBV20-1	NA	TRBJ1-1	NA	TGCAGTGCTAGAGTTAACTGGGACACTGAAGCTTTCTTT	CSARVNWDTEAFF
TRBV28	TRBD2	TRBJ2-1	few	TGTGCCAGCAGTTTGATGAGGATGGGCGGGAGCCCACTTCACTCCTACAATGAGCAGTTCTTC	CASSLMRMGGSPLHSYNEQFF
TRBV13	NA	TRBJ2-7	many	TGTGCCAGCAGCTTAGGTCGTCACCGACAGACCTACGAGCAGTACTTC	CASSLGRHRQTYEQYF
TRBV6-5	NA	TRBJ2-7	NA	TGTGCCAGCAGGTACACAACCGGGAGTGAATACGAGCAGTACTTC	CASRYTTGSEYEQYF
TRBV11-2	NA	TRBJ2-3	NA	TGTGCCAGCAGTCCCCCGGGGGTGGCCTTGGATACGCAGTATTTT	CASSPPGVALDTQYF
TRBV7-9	TRBD2	TRBJ2-1	few	TGTGCCAGCAGTACTAGCGGGGGGGCCGAATACAATGAGCAGTTCTTC	CASSTSGGAEYNEQFF
TRBV3-1	NA	TRBJ2-2	NA	TGTGCCAGCAGCCCCTACGGCCCCGGGGAGCTGTTTTTT	CASSPYGPGELFF
TRBV5-1	TRBD2	TRBJ2-5	NA	TGCGCCAGCAGCTCGACTAGCGGGATAGCACGCGAGACCCAGTACTTC	CASSSTSGIARETQYF
TRBV6-2/TRBV6-3	NA	TRBJ2-6	NA	TGTGCCAGCAGTTACGCCCGGGACCGAAACTCTGGGGCCAACGTCCTGACTTTC	CASSYARDRNSGANVLTF
TRBV10-3	TRBD2	TRBJ2-5	NA	TGTGCCATCAGGATAGCGGGCCAAGAGACCCAGTACTTC	CAIRIAGQETQYF
TRBV6-2/TRBV6-3	TRBD1	TRBJ2-4	few	TGTGCCAGCAGCGGACAGGGATCAAACATTCAGTACTTC	CASSGQGSNIQYF
TRBV6-2/TRBV6-3	TRBD1	TRBJ2-1	NA	TGTGCCAGCAGTATCTATACCACCTCGGGGACAGGGCCCTACAATGAGCAGTTCTTC	CASSIYTTSGTGPYNEQFF
TRBV28	NA	TRBJ2-7	few	NA	CASSFWGQGSYF
TRBV29-1	NA	TRBJ1-1	few	TGCAGCGTGGGGGACTATCCGAACACTGAAGCTTTCTTT	CSVGDYPNTEAFF
TRBV7-8	TRBD2	TRBJ2-3	NA	TGTGCCAGCAGCTTAGCTAGCGGGGGCCGGGGAGATACGCAGTATTTT	CASSLASGGRGDTQYF
TRBV5-1	NA	TRBJ1-3	NA	TGCGCCACCTCGGAAGGGACCTCTGGAAACACCATATATTTT	CATSEGTSGNTIYF
TRBV5-1	NA	TRBJ2-7	NA	TGCGCCAGCAGCCTGGACGTTAGATACGAGCAGTACTTC	CASSLDVRYEQYF
TRBV7-2	NA	TRBJ2-1	NA	TGTGCCAGCAGCCCCATCGGGGCGGCGTCTGCTAATGAGCAGTTCTTC	CASSPIGAASANEQFF
TRBV12-3/TRBV12-4	TRBD1	TRBJ2-7	NA	TGTGCCAGCAGGATAGGGCGGGCGACAGGGGTGTACGAGCAGTACTTC	CASRIGRATGVYEQYF
TRBV4-1	NA	TRBJ2-3	NA	TGCGCCAGCAGCCTGGGCCGTTTAGGGGATACGCAGTATTTT	CASSLGRLGDTQYF
TRBV28	NA	TRBJ2-1	NA	TGTGCAAGCAGTTTATTTTTCGGGATTCTAAGGAGCTCCTACAATGAGCAGTTCTTC	CASSLFFGILRSSYNEQFF
TRBV3-1	NA	TRBJ1-2	NA	TGTGCCAGCGGTGGTAGCGGCTACACCTTC	CASGGSGYTF
TRBV18	NA	TRBJ2-1	few	TGTGCCAGCTCACCACCAACTGCACGGGGGATAAATGAGCAGTTCTTC	CASSPPTARGINEQFF
TRBV6-1	NA	TRBJ1-2	few	TGTGCCAGCACTGAACCGGGGGCGAGTGGCTATGGCTACACCTTC	CASTEPGASGYGYTF
TRBV2	NA	TRBJ1-5	NA	TGTGCCAGCAGTGAAGGGCGGAATAATCAGCCCCAGCATTTT	CASSEGRNNQPQHF
TRBV20-1	TRBD2	TRBJ2-7	NA	TGCAGTGTGGGCGGGAGGGCCCTCGAGCAGTACTTC	CSVGGRALEQYF
TRBV2	NA	TRBJ1-2	few	TGTGCCAGCAGGGACCGGGGGGGAGACTATGGCTACACCTTC	CASRDRGGDYGYTF
TRBV28	NA	TRBJ1-1	NA	TGTGCCAGCAGTTTCTTTACCCTCCGCACTGAAGCTTTCTTT	CASSFFTLRTEAFF
TRBV9	NA	TRBJ2-1	few	TGTGCCAGCAGCCCGGGGACACTTAACAATGAGCAGTTCTTC	CASSPGTLNNEQFF
TRBV27	TRBD1	TRBJ2-7	few	TGTGCCAGCAGTTTATCGATCGGACAGGGTTACGAGCAGTACTTC	CASSLSIGQGYEQYF
TRBV5-1	NA	TRBJ1-2	NA	TGCGCCAGCAGCTTGGGACAGGCGGGCTATGGCTACACCTTC	CASSLGQAGYGYTF
TRBV29-1	TRBD2	TRBJ2-1	few	TGCAGCGTTGAACCGGGACTAGCGGGAGTTAGGGGCAATGAGCAGTTCTTC	CSVEPGLAGVRGNEQFF
TRBV7-9	NA	TRBJ2-2	NA	TGTGCCAGCAGCTCCAACCGGGACACATACACCGGGGAGCTGTTTTTT	CASSSNRDTYTGELFF
TRBV5-1	NA	TRBJ2-5	few	TGCGCCAGCAGCTTGGGAGTCGCGGGGATCGGAGAGACCCAGTACTTC	CASSLGVAGIGETQYF
TRBV20-1	TRBD2	TRBJ2-2	few	TGCAGTGCTAGTACTAGCGGGAGTCCCGGGGAGCTGTTTTTT	CSASTSGSPGELFF
TRBV6-2/TRBV6-3	NA	TRBJ2-3	NA	TGTGCCAGCAGGAGGGACAACACAGATACGCAGTATTTT	CASRRDNTDTQYF
TRBV20-1	TRBD1	TRBJ1-5	NA	TGCAGTGCACAGGGGGATCAGCCCCAGCATTTT	CSAQGDQPQHF
TRBV11-1	NA	TRBJ2-1	NA	TGTGCCAGCAGCTATATGGGAGGGGGCTCCTTCACTCCAATGGGTGTACAGTTCTTC	CASSYMGGGSFTPMGVQFF
TRBV4-1	TRBD2	TRBJ2-7	NA	TGCGCCAGCAGCTCCGTTTTATCTCTAGCGGGATCTTACGAGCAGTACTTC	CASSSVLSLAGSYEQYF
TRBV28	NA	TRBJ1-5	NA	TGTGCCAGCAGACGGGGGGTCTGGCAGCCCCAGCATTTT	CASRRGVWQPQHF
TRBV27	TRBD1	TRBJ2-7	few	TGTGCCAGCATTAGGCAGGGGGAATCGGGAGAGCAGTACTTC	CASIRQGESGEQYF
TRBV2	TRBD2	TRBJ2-1	NA	TGTGCCAGCAGTGAAGCACTAGCGGGAATTAACAATGAGCAGTTCTTC	CASSEALAGINNEQFF
TRBV11-2	NA	TRBJ2-1	few	TGTGCCAGCAGCACTATATACAATGAGCAGTTCTTC	CASSTIYNEQFF
TRBV7-8	TRBD1	TRBJ1-6	few	TGTGCCAGCAGCTTAGGGACAGGTCGAGGAGATTCACCCCTCCACTTT	CASSLGTGRGDSPLHF
TRBV7-9	TRBD2	TRBJ2-1	few	TGTGCCAGCAGCCCCCGGAGGCTAGCGGATTACAATGAGCAGTTCTTC	CASSPRRLADYNEQFF
TRBV7-8	NA	TRBJ1-6	few	TGTGCCAGCAGCCAAACCCCCAGGGACATCCTCCACTTT	CASSQTPRDILHF
TRBV19	TRBD2	TRBJ2-1	few	TGTGCCACCCGACCTAGCGGGAAGGGGGTTAATGAGCAGTTCTTC	CATRPSGKGVNEQFF
TRBV18	NA	TRBJ2-5	NA	TGTGCCAGCTCTACAGGGAGTGAGACCCAGTACTTC	CASSTGSETQYF
TRBV3-1	NA	TRBJ2-1	few	TGTGCCAGCAGGACAGGTGGTGAGCAGTTCTTC	CASRTGGEQFF
TRBV18	NA	TRBJ2-1	many	TGTGCCAGCTCACCGACGGTCACTAGGGATAATGAGCAGTTCTTC	CASSPTVTRDNEQFF
TRBV15	TRBD1	TRBJ2-3	few	TGTGCCACCAGCACCCCGGGACAGAGCACAGATACGCAGTATTTT	CATSTPGQSTDTQYF
TRBV12-3/TRBV12-4	TRBD1	TRBJ1-2	few	TGTGCCAGCAGAAATGGACAGGGAGGAGGCTACACCTTC	CASRNGQGGGYTF
TRBV29-1	NA	TRBJ2-2	NA	TGCAGCGCCACATCTAAATCAGGGGGGACCGGGGAGCTGTTTTTT	CSATSKSGGTGELFF